Listed here is a single T cell receptor (beta chain). This record belongs to a study of Ad26.COV2.S vaccination and SARS-CoV-2 variants. Study overall: The trial was COV1001 and the donor's arm was Ad26.COV2.S.

This CDR3 is built from 14 residues. Germline CDR1 is SGHVS and CDR2 is FQNEAQ. The V and J ends lost 3 bases and 5 bases respectively, with 11 bases between them. TCRdb's copy holds only in-frame clones and misses some; the assay was immunoSEQ multiplex PCR. In the table there are about 390,000 clones, 70% to 90% of which are singletons. Noted treatment: roughly 19 received Ad26.COV2.S at low or high dose, single or two shots; five or six received placebo; per-sample allocation not given. Sampling occurred on day 63 after the first vaccine or placebo injection. The receptor's source is a person aged 18-60 years who received the Ad26.COV2.S COVID-19 vaccine or a placebo. The sequencing here drew on peripheral blood, taken in a trial of Ad26.COV2.S vaccine versus placebo. This chain joins TRBV7-8 and TRBJ2-1; D not resolved. The CDR3 here is CASSLNAVHNEQFF. In nucleotides, the CDR3 is TGTGCCAGCAGCTTGAACGCGGTCCACAATGAGCAGTTCTTC.